A selection of T cell receptor beta chains follows, all from one sample in a study of cytomegalovirus exposure and HLA in healthy donors. Method: immunoSEQ multiplex PCR; TCRdb's copy keeps in-frame clones and lacks some. The sample lists roughly 150,000 clones; approximately 85% were seen once. Sequencing was performed on PBMCs. Source of these receptors: a girl aged 2-10 years in good health and CMV-seropositive. CDR3s include the opening cysteine and the closing phenylalanine or tryptophan. A D gene is named only where the DNA matches it firmly. Clone size is stated in some rows and not others, as once, few, many or a class when expanded.

cdr3_aa cdr3_nt j_call v_call d_call clone_size
CASSESSDRVGPAGGLFF TGTGCCAGCAGCGAATCGTCGGACAGGGTAGGCCCTGCCGGCGGACTGTTTTTT TRBJ1-4 TRBV7-9 TRBD1 -
CASKEGSSYNEQFF TGTGCCAGCAAGGAGGGGAGCTCCTACAATGAGCAGTTCTTC TRBJ2-1 TRBV28 - -
CASSYGLALQETQYF TGTGCCAGCAGTTACGGGCTAGCCCTCCAAGAGACCCAGTACTTC TRBJ2-5 TRBV6-5 - -
CASSRLERAGGPYEQYF TGTGCCAGCAGCCGTTTAGAGAGAGCGGGAGGGCCCTACGAGCAGTACTTC TRBJ2-7 TRBV21-1 - -
CASSPLRPGLAGTWIVTDTQYF TGTGCCAGCAGTCCCCTACGGCCGGGACTAGCGGGCACATGGATTGTGACAGATACGCAGTATTTT TRBJ2-3 TRBV28 TRBD2 -
CASSESSGQPEAFF TGCGCCAGCAGTGAGTCCTCGGGACAGCCTGAAGCTTTCTTT TRBJ1-1 TRBV10-1 TRBD1 -
CASSPRTSGGEDTQYF TGCGCCAGCAGCCCCCGGACTAGCGGGGGGGAAGATACGCAGTATTTT TRBJ2-3 TRBV5-1 TRBD2 -
CASSFRTGGSYNEQFF TGTGCCAGCAGCTTCCGGACGGGAGGGTCCTACAATGAGCAGTTCTTC TRBJ2-1 TRBV9 TRBD2 -
CASSQSGISSPLHF TGTGCCAGCAGCCAATCAGGGATTTCGTCACCCCTCCACTTT TRBJ1-6 TRBV14 - -
CASSFGTGQETQYF TGTGCCAGCAGCTTTGGGACAGGCCAAGAGACCCAGTACTTC TRBJ2-5 TRBV7-8 TRBD1 -
CASSWAGVNEQFF TGTGCCAGCAGCTGGGCGGGAGTCAATGAGCAGTTCTTC TRBJ2-1 TRBV7-9 TRBD2 -
CASSLARADTQYF TGTGCCAGCAGCTTAGCCCGAGCAGATACGCAGTATTTT TRBJ2-3 TRBV7-9 - once
CASSLGLATNTQYF TGTGCCAGCAGCCTGGGACTTGCCACGAATACGCAGTATTTT TRBJ2-3 TRBV7-9 - -
CASSVGRQGEKLFF TGTGCCAGCAGCGTAGGGAGACAGGGTGAAAAACTGTTTTTT TRBJ1-4 TRBV9 TRBD1 once
CASSVSGGRETQYF TGTGCCAGTAGCGTTTCGGGGGGCAGGGAGACCCAGTACTTC TRBJ2-5 TRBV19 - -
CASSLSSGANVLTF TGCGCCAGCAGCTTGTCGTCTGGGGCCAACGTCCTGACTTTC TRBJ2-6 TRBV5-1 - -
CASSHRGTGPYEQYF TGTGCCAGCAGCCATCGGGGGACTGGGCCCTACGAGCAGTACTTC TRBJ2-7 TRBV28 - -
CASSPWTSTQRHQETQYF TGCGCCAGCTCACCCTGGACTAGCACCCAAAGGCACCAAGAGACCCAGTACTTC TRBJ2-5 TRBV5-1 TRBD2 -
CARGQGSIIYF TGTGCCCGAGGACAGGGGAGCATCATATATTTT TRBJ1-3 TRBV30 TRBD1 -
CASSVGRGGLSYEQYF TGTGCCAGCAGCGTAGGTAGGGGGGGACTGTCCTACGAGCAGTACTTC TRBJ2-7 TRBV9 - -
CASSAGSGAGQPQHF TGTGCCAGCAGCGCTGGTTCTGGAGCTGGACAGCCCCAGCATTTT TRBJ1-5 TRBV9 - -
CASSVEAGSTDTQYF TGTGCCAGCAGCGTAGAGGCGGGAAGCACAGATACGCAGTATTTT TRBJ2-3 TRBV9 - -
CASSRTPNYGYTF TGTGCCAGCAGCAGGACACCAAACTATGGCTACACCTTC TRBJ1-2 TRBV6-1 - -
CAWTQGPNQPQHF TGTGCCTGGACACAGGGTCCAAATCAGCCCCAGCATTTT TRBJ1-5 TRBV30 - -
CSAPLNTEAFF TGCAGTGCTCCATTGAACACTGAAGCTTTCTTT TRBJ1-1 TRBV20-1 - -
CSVRLVPETQYF TGCAGCGTCCGACTAGTCCCAGAGACCCAGTACTTC TRBJ2-5 TRBV29-1 - -
CASGNSLQGARGTEAFF TGTGCCAGCGGAAACTCTTTACAGGGGGCGAGGGGCACTGAAGCTTTCTTT TRBJ1-1 TRBV27 TRBD1 few
CASSPQGTNTEAFF TGTGCCAGCAGTCCGCAGGGGACGAACACTGAAGCTTTCTTT TRBJ1-1 TRBV27 - -
CASSIGTAGANVLTF TGTGCCAGTAGTATAGGGACAGCTGGGGCCAACGTCCTGACTTTC TRBJ2-6 TRBV19 - few
CASRTSGRKETQYF TGCGCCAGCAGGACTAGCGGGAGGAAAGAGACCCAGTACTTC TRBJ2-5 TRBV4-1 TRBD2 few
CASSGQGSLSYEQYF TGCGCCAGCAGTGGACAGGGCAGTCTTTCCTACGAGCAGTACTTC TRBJ2-7 TRBV10-1 TRBD1 -
CASRGLADTQYF TGTGCCAGCCGGGGGTTGGCAGATACGCAGTATTTT TRBJ2-3 TRBV6-5 - -
CASSPGQGGNQPQHF TGTGCCAGCAGTCCGGGACAGGGAGGCAATCAGCCCCAGCATTTT TRBJ1-5 TRBV6-5 TRBD1 -
CASSESQLAGGYEQFF TGCGCCAGCAGTGAGTCCCAACTAGCGGGAGGTTATGAGCAGTTCTTC TRBJ2-1 TRBV10-1 TRBD2 once
CAWSTVTHNSPLHF TGTGCCTGGAGCACGGTGACACACAATTCACCCCTCCACTTT TRBJ1-6 TRBV30 - once
CASSFRAGGAGEQFF TGCGCCAGCAGCTTTCGAGCGGGAGGAGCTGGTGAGCAGTTCTTC TRBJ2-1 TRBV4-1 TRBD2 -
CASSGGSGRGYNEQFF TGTGCCAGCAGTGGAGGTAGCGGGAGAGGCTACAATGAGCAGTTCTTC TRBJ2-1 TRBV6-1 TRBD2 few
CSTGTSGEQYF TGCAGTACCGGGACTAGCGGCGAGCAGTACTTC TRBJ2-7 TRBV20-1 TRBD2 -
CASREDRSSSYNEQFF TGTGCCAGCAGGGAAGACAGGTCCAGCTCCTACAATGAGCAGTTCTTC TRBJ2-1 TRBV9 - -
CSVGNRGLPGEKLFF TGCAGCGTTGGTAACAGGGGCCTTCCCGGTGAAAAACTGTTTTTT TRBJ1-4 TRBV29-1 TRBD1 -